The 32 T cell receptor beta chains below were found in one sample sequenced in a study of CD8+CD57+ T cells in acquired aplastic anemia (dated by TCRdb to the late 2010s). Sequenced using an Illumina HiSeq 2000. Profiling of TCR beta VDJ combinations and CDR3 sequences used genomic DNA as the template. The raw public reads went through TCRdb reprocessing: fastp at Q25, MiXCR clone calling, in-frame beta chains kept. Every entry covers one CDR3 protein and lists the most common genes and DNA from its rows. In this sample the table shows about 400,000 distinct CDR3 sequences, about 70% of which occur a single time. 4% of the sample lies in the top ten. Source material: sorted CD4+, CD8+, or CD8+CD57+ T cells (not recorded which) from PBMCs. The receptors were sampled from a human donor in good health, serving as a control.

The chain is built from TRBV19 and TRBJ1-2; TRBD1 agrees at 8 bases. The trim removed 3 bases at V and 6 bases at J, leaving 12 bases unmatched. Germline values: CDR1 LNHDA, CDR2 SQIVND (reference sequence). CDR3 length equals 16 residues. DNA of the CDR3: TGTGCCAGTAGTATCGGACTGGCCGGGACAGGAAATGGCTACACCTTC. Translated, it gives CASSIGLAGTGNGYTF.

The chain uses TRBV7-8 and TRBJ2-1; D remains unclear. Germline loops: CDR1 SGHVS, CDR2 FQNEAQ. The V and J ends lost 5 bases and 15 bases respectively, with 17 bases between them. The CDR3 sequence is 12 residues long. CDR3 DNA: TGTGCCAGCAGCCTAGTTAGGGTCACGCGGTTCTTC. It encodes CASSLVRVTRFF.

This chain links TRBV7-2 with TRBJ2-4; no firm D call. Germline assignment: CDR1 SGHTA and CDR2 FQGNSA. V lost 7 bases and J 1 base, leaving 8 bases between the germline ends. The CDR3 has 13 residues. The CDR3 spells CASTGYAKNIQYF. The DNA of the CDR3 is TGTGCCAGCACCGGCTACGCCAAAAACATTCAGTACTTC.

This clonotype was seen just once. V gene TRBV7-2 combines with J gene TRBJ2-7; D is possibly TRBD1 (7 bases). The CDR3 loop spans 15 amino acids. Germline CDR1 SGHTA, CDR2 FQGNSA. The germline V and J ends were trimmed by 5 bases and 4 bases, with 18 bases remaining between them. CDR3 DNA sequence: TGTGCCAGCAGCACCGGACAGGCGGGGCGATACGAGCAGTACTTC. Translating it yields CASSTGQAGRYEQYF.

J is TRBJ2-7 and V is TRBV5-8; 7 bases align to TRBD2. This CDR3 comprises 15 residues. CDR1 and CDR2 (germline): SGHTS, YDEGEE. The J segment lost 5 bases and the V segment lost 5 bases, leaving 13 bases of the junction unmatched. As DNA, the CDR3 is TGTGCCAGCAGTCATGACGGCGGAAGCGGGAACGAGCAGTACTTC. As protein: CASSHDGGSGNEQYF.

Here the CDR3 reads CATRRTRGRNTEPHF. The CDR3 DNA sequence: TGTGCCACCAGACGTACCAGGGGCAGGAATACTGAACCTCATTTT. The chain joins TRBV7-8 to TRBJ1-5, with D possibly TRBD1 on 6 matching bases. V lost 10 bases, J lost 16 bases, and 32 bases lay in between. Germline CDR1 is SGHVS and CDR2 is FQNEAQ. The CDR3 runs to 15 residues.

This clonotype turned up a few times. The chain employs TRBV7-2 and TRBJ1-6; D gene ambiguous. The germline V gene encodes CDR1 SGHTA and CDR2 FQGNSA. CDR3 size: 12 residues. Trimming removed 5 bases from V and 10 bases from J, with 9 bases in between. Written as DNA, the CDR3 is TGTGCCAGCAGCGGAGGAGACTCACCCCTCCACTTT. The encoded protein is CASSGGDSPLHF.

Comment on this clonotype: Because it lacks the conserved phenylalanine or tryptophan at the end, this CDR3 is likely a read error. It is unclear where the CDR3 begins or ends on the DNA, so no DNA is shown, and the CDR3 is as TCRdb lists it. The chain has TRBV2 and TRBJ2-5; TRBD2 was called by the table and not checked on the DNA. CDR1 is SNHLY, CDR2 FYNNEI, per germline. The CDR3 is made up of 15 amino acids, end residues included. This CDR3 is CASSPGSTERQYFGP.

A word on this clonotype: The junction departs from germline at one end; a sequencing error may be responsible. The chain links TRBV15 to TRBJ2-7, with D perhaps matching TRBD2 (7 bases). The germline CDR1 and CDR2 sequences are LNHNV and YYDKDF (reference sequence). The CDR3 loop spans 15 amino acids. Here the CDR3 DNA reads TGCGCCAGCAGCAGTACGGGGGGCGATAGTTACGAGCAGTACTTC. Translating it yields CASSSTGGDSYEQYF.

The V and J genes are TRBV5-1 and TRBJ2-2, with D perhaps matching TRBD1 (5 bases). With 10 bases removed from V and 0 bases from J, the gap between germline ends came to 19 bases. The CDR3 spans 16 residues. CDR1 and CDR2 (germline): SGHRS, YFSETQ. The CDR3 spells CAASLSPRANTGELFF. The DNA of the CDR3 is TGCGCCGCCAGCTTGTCTCCCAGGGCGAACACCGGGGAGCTGTTTTTT.

This chain links TRBV19 with TRBJ2-7; a weak D match, TRBD2 (5 bases). This CDR3 is built from 14 residues. The germline V and J ends were trimmed by 5 bases and 6 bases, with 17 bases remaining between them. The germline gives CDR1 LNHDA, CDR2 SQIVND (reference sequence). The CDR3 region is CASSVGRGTSEQYF. The CDR3, as DNA: TGTGCCAGTAGTGTAGGGAGAGGCACCTCCGAGCAGTACTTC.

For the CDR3, the DNA is TGTGCCACCCAACGGGGCGGCACCGGGGAGCTGTTTTTT. It specifies CATQRGGTGELFF. The rearrangement uses TRBV24-1 and TRBJ2-2, with D possibly being TRBD1 or TRBD2 (5 bases each). V was shortened by 9 bases and J by 4 bases, with 11 bases between the two germline ends. Germline V lookup: CDR1 KGHDR, CDR2 SFDVKD. CDR3 length: 13 amino acids.

The chain recombines TRBV5-1 with TRBJ2-5, with TRBD2 identical over 11 bases. V lost 8 bases and J lost 10; bases outside the gene matches: 10. CDR3 length: 13 amino acids. The V gene's germline CDR1 is SGHRS and CDR2 YFSETQ. CDR3 amino acids: CASSLTSGEYQYF. In DNA, the CDR3 is TGCGCCAGTAGTCTGACTAGCGGGGAGTACCAGTACTTC.

Details on this clonotype: This CDR3 fails to terminate in the conserved phenylalanine or tryptophan, so it likely reflects a read error. It is unclear where the CDR3 begins or ends on the DNA, so no DNA is shown, and the CDR3 is as TCRdb lists it. V gene TRBV10-3 combines with J gene TRBJ1-4; TRBD1, the table's D call, was not compared with the DNA. A total of 14 residues make up the CDR3, ends included. Germline V gene sequence: CDR1 ENHRY, CDR2 SYGVKD. This CDR3 is CAIGRGQDNEILLL.

Comments on this clonotype: A much larger clone differs from this one at a single base, so this may be a read error. J is TRBJ2-5 and V is TRBV5-1; the match to TRBD2 covers 8 bases. Germline V gene data show CDR1 as SGHRS and CDR2 as YFSETQ. The V gene end was trimmed by 4 bases and the J gene end by 9 bases; junction bases not matched to a gene: 14. The CDR3 contains 15 residues. The CDR3, as DNA: TGCGCCAGCAGCCCCCAAAGCGGGGGACCGAATGCCCAGTACTTC. This sequence encodes CASSPQSGGPNAQYF.

This clonotype was found a few times. V is TRBV29-1 and J is TRBJ1-1, with D possibly being TRBD1 (6 bases). Trimming shortened V by 7 bases and J by 4 bases, and 16 bases separated the two germline ends. The CDR3 extends over 13 amino acids. CDR1 SQVTM and CDR2 ANQGSEA come from the germline V gene. The CDR3: CSASWTEGTEAFF. The CDR3 DNA reads TGCAGCGCCTCGTGGACAGAGGGCACTGAAGCTTTCTTT.

Many counts were recorded for this clonotype. This chain uses TRBV24-1 with TRBJ2-1, with a possible D match to TRBD1 (6 bases). This CDR3 is built from 12 residues. Germline values: CDR1 KGHDR, CDR2 SFDVKD. Trimming took 5 bases from V and 9 from J, leaving 10 bases between them. Written as DNA, the CDR3 is TGTGCCACCAGTGTGACAGGTACTGAGCAGTTCTTC. Residues: CATSVTGTEQFF.

On this clonotype: The CDR3 ends on some other residue instead of the conserved phenylalanine or tryptophan, so this is likely a read error. The DNA is left out, because the CDR3 cannot be placed on it with certainty; the CDR3 is given as TCRdb lists it. The chain recombines TRBV7-2 with TRBJ1-1. The CDR3 extends over 13 residues, inclusive of both ends. CDR1 and CDR2 (germline): SGHTA, FQGNSA. CDR3 loop: CASSLWTSGGTDT.

This clonotype was detected many times. The genes are TRBV5-1 and TRBJ2-2; D possibly uses TRBD1 or TRBD2 (5 bases each). Germline V gene data show CDR1 as SGHRS and CDR2 as YFSETQ. V gave up 3 bases and J gave up 3 bases, with 18 bases separating them. CDR3 size: 17 residues. The CDR3 DNA follows: TGCGCCAGCAGCTCCTCTACCGGGACCCCGGACACCGGGGAGCTGTTTTTT. It translates to CASSSSTGTPDTGELFF.

In DNA form, the CDR3 reads TGTGCCAGCAGCGTAGTGGTAGGGGGCTCAGGCTATGGCTACACCTTC. Translation: CASSVVVGGSGYGYTF. The chain uses TRBV9 and TRBJ1-2, with 7 bases matching TRBD1. After removal of 0 bases from V and 4 bases from J, the junction contained 9 bases not matched to a gene. Germline values: CDR1 SGDLS, CDR2 YYNGEE. The CDR3 extends over 16 amino acids.

This rearrangement joins TRBV20-1 to TRBJ1-5; D remains unclear. The CDR3 runs 18 residues. V lost 4 bases, J lost 1 base, and 23 bases lay in between. Germline CDR1 DFQATT, CDR2 SNEGSKA (reference sequence). The CDR3, as DNA: TGCAGTGCTACGGATATGCGGTTAGGGAGGTTGAGCAATCAGCCCCAGCATTTT. As protein: CSATDMRLGRLSNQPQHF.

The chain employs TRBV20-1 and TRBJ2-5; D is possibly TRBD1 or TRBD2 (6 bases each). Germline V gene lookup returns CDR1 DFQATT and CDR2 SNEGSKA (reference sequence). The CDR3 consists of 14 residues. The CDR3 reads CSLGGQSEKQTQYF. The CDR3 bases are TGCAGCTTAGGGGGGCAAAGTGAAAAACAGACCCAGTACTTC.

The rearrangement links TRBV15 to TRBJ2-7, with D maybe TRBD1 (5 bases). The V gene's germline CDR1 is LNHNV and CDR2 YYDKDF (reference sequence). The V end lost 1 base, the J end lost 4 bases, and 8 bases lay between the germline ends. The CDR3 length is 13 residues. The CDR3 DNA reads as TGTGCCACCAGCAGAGGGACAAGTTACGAGCAGTACGTC. Protein product: CATSRGTSYEQYV.

J is TRBJ1-6 and V is TRBV5-1; D is possibly TRBD1 (6 bases). Germline values: CDR1 SGHRS, CDR2 YFSETQ. The CDR3 covers 14 residues. Trimming took off 3 bases at V and 12 bases at J, with 16 bases between the two ends. The CDR3 loop is CASSSEGRGGPLHF. Written as DNA, the CDR3 is TGCGCCAGCAGCTCGGAGGGGAGAGGGGGACCCCTCCACTTT.

The chain couples TRBV20-1 to TRBJ2-1, with 10 bases identical to TRBD2. The CDR3 loop spans 13 amino acids. The V segment lost 8 bases and the J segment 5 bases; nucleotides outside the gene matches: 6. Germline V gene sequence: CDR1 DFQATT, CDR2 SNEGSKA (reference sequence). CDR3 nucleotide sequence: TGCAGTCTTAGCGGGGGGAGCAACAATGAGCAGTTCTTC. The encoded protein is CSLSGGSNNEQFF.

As regards this clonotype: One junction end does not reproduce the germline sequence, and a read error may be involved. This chain joins TRBV7-6 and TRBJ2-7, with 8 positions matching TRBD2. Germline V lookup: CDR1 SGHVS, CDR2 FNYEAQ. The CDR3 sequence is 14 residues long. For the CDR3, the DNA is TGTGCCAGCAGCTTAGAAGCGGGGGCCGTGTCGCAGCACTTC. Protein: CASSLEAGAVSQHF.

Points on this clonotype: The junction does not match germline at one end; this may be a read error. The J gene is TRBJ2-7, the V gene TRBV5-1; D perhaps matches TRBD1 (6 bases). The CDR3 contains 13 residues. CDR1 is SGHRS and CDR2 is YFSETQ in the germline V gene. CDR3 residues: CASSVSGVREQYF. CDR3 bases: TGTGCCAGCAGCGTATCAGGGGTACGCGAGCAGTACTTC.

This clonotype was detected only a few times. The chain has TRBV20-1 and TRBJ2-2; D is ambiguous. With 3 bases removed from V and 7 bases from J, the gap between germline ends came to 9 bases. The germline V gene encodes CDR1 DFQATT and CDR2 SNEGSKA (reference sequence). The CDR3 contains 12 residues. The CDR3 loop is CSARSYGGELFF. For the CDR3, the DNA is TGCAGTGCTAGGTCGTACGGCGGGGAGCTGTTTTTT.

The chain has TRBV2 and TRBJ2-3, with TRBD2 matching over 10 bases. In germline, CDR1 is SNHLY, CDR2 FYNNEI. The CDR3 has 16 amino acids. V was pared by 2 bases and J by 4 bases, with 6 bases of the junction left unmatched. CDR3 region: CASSEFSSGSADTQYF. The DNA for the CDR3 is TGTGCCAGCAGTGAATTTTCTAGCGGGAGTGCAGATACGCAGTATTTT.

V and J are TRBV10-1 and TRBJ2-7; 13 nucleotides line up with TRBD2. This CDR3 is built from 14 residues. CDR1 and CDR2 from the germline V gene are WNHNN and SYGVQD (reference sequence). The CDR3 bases are TGCACTACTAGTGGGACTAGCGGGATCTACGAGCAGTACTTC. As protein: CTTSGTSGIYEQYF.

About this clonotype itself: One end of the junction does not line up with germline, which may come from a read error. J is TRBJ1-2 and V is TRBV9; the D is unclear. The CDR3 extends over 13 amino acids. The V gene's germline CDR1 is SGDLS and CDR2 YYNGEE. CDR3 DNA: TGCGCCAGCAGCCGAGGGCTCGGGCAAGGCCCCACCTTC. Translating gives CASSRGLGQGPTF.

For this clonotype: An end of the junction differs from the germline gene, which may be a read error. This chain joins TRBV10-3 and TRBJ1-2; TRBD1 is a possible D gene (6 bases). The CDR3 has 14 amino acids. The germline CDR1 and CDR2 sequences are ENHRY and SYGVKD. The CDR3 DNA is TGTGCCAGCAGTGAGCCCGACAGGAACTATGGATACAAGTTC. Residues: CASSEPDRNYGYKF.